Below, 12 T cell receptor beta chains from the same sample are listed, as sequenced in a study of cytomegalovirus exposure and HLA in healthy donors (dated by TCRdb to 2015 to 2018). The method behind the library was the immunoSEQ multiplex PCR assay. The source is immuneACCESS, and TCRdb retained only in-frame sequences with V and J called. Part of the clones is not carried over; for the studies checked, unresolved V genes explain less than half of this, and the remainder is unexplained. Here the sample has around 220,000 clones; approximately 86% occur a single time. The leading ten clones occupy around 3% of the sample. Sequenced sample: PBMCs. These receptors were taken from a young woman in good health and CMV-seronegative.

This clone was picked up one time. This sequence joins TRBV28 and TRBJ2-6; tentatively, D is TRBD1 (6 bases). Trimming left V 4 bases short and J 2 bases short, with 15 bases between. CDR1 is MDHEN and CDR2 is SYDVKM in the germline V gene. The CDR3 spans 17 residues. The CDR3 spells CASSSYRERAGANVLTF. In nucleotides, the CDR3 is TGTGCCAGCAGTTCGTACAGGGAGAGAGCTGGGGCCAACGTCCTGACTTTC. The whole variable domain, filled in from reference TRBV28 and TRBJ2-6, reads DVKVTQSSRYLVKRTGEKVFLECVQDMDHENMFWYRQDPGLGLRLIYFSYDVKMKEKGDIPEGYSVSREKKERFSLILESASTNQTSMYLCASSSYRERAGANVLTFGAGSRLTVL.

V and J are TRBV6-5 and TRBJ2-5; the match to TRBD2 covers 12 bases. V lost 2 bases and J lost 5; bases outside the gene matches: 3. Germline V gene data show CDR1 as MNHEY and CDR2 as SVGAGI. This CDR3 comprises 15 residues. The CDR3 sequence is CASSYGLAGGETQYF. In DNA form, the CDR3 reads TGTGCCAGCAGTTACGGCCTAGCGGGAGGGGAGACCCAGTACTTC.

This chain joins TRBV27 and TRBJ2-2, with 7 bases lining up with TRBD2. The junction had 6 bases not matched to a gene; V was cut back by 5 bases and J by 3 bases. The CDR3 extends over 15 amino acids. Germline V CDR1 and CDR2: MNHEY, SMNVEV (reference sequence). As DNA, the CDR3 is TGTGCCAGCAGTAGCGGGATAGTTGACACCGGGGAGCTGTTTTTT. Translation: CASSSGIVDTGELFF.

The gene calls are TRBV9 and TRBJ2-5; D remains ambiguous. Trimming cost V 0 bases and J 10 bases, with 13 bases left between them. This CDR3 comprises 13 residues. The germline V gene has CDR1 SGDLS and CDR2 YYNGEE. The CDR3 DNA follows: TGTGCCAGCAGCGTAGAACCAACCCAGCGCCAGTACTTC. It codes for CASSVEPTQRQYF. The complete variable domain, with remaining parts taken from reference TRBV9 and TRBJ2-5, reads DSGVTQTPKHLITATGQRVTLRCSPRSGDLSVYWYQQSLDQGLQFLIQYYNGEERAKGNILERFSAQQFPDLHSELNLSSLELGDSALYFCASSVEPTQRQYFGPGTRLLVL.

The chain recombines TRBV21-1 with TRBJ2-7; the D call of TRBD1 is as the table states it, not checked on the DNA. TRBV21-1 is classified as a pseudogene. CDR3 length equals 15 residues. CDR3 nucleotides: TGTGCCAGCAGCAAAGAGTGGGACAGGGGCAACGAGCAGTACTTC. Protein: CASSKEWDRGNEQYF.

J is TRBJ2-7 and V is TRBV7-9; D gene unclear. The CDR3 totals 14 residues. Germline assignment: CDR1 SEHNR and CDR2 FQNEAQ (reference sequence). V dropped 5 bases and J dropped 0 bases, with 11 bases sitting between them. The CDR3 here is CASSMAVDSYEQYF. The CDR3, as DNA: TGTGCCAGCAGCATGGCAGTCGACTCCTACGAGCAGTACTTC.

The chain joins TRBV11-1 to TRBJ1-2, with 8 bases that match TRBD1. In germline, CDR1 is SGHAT, CDR2 FQDESV (reference sequence). The V segment lost 8 bases and the J segment 3 bases; nucleotides outside the gene matches: 5. The CDR3 has 13 residues. This CDR3 reads CASHGQGDYGYTF. DNA of the CDR3: TGTGCCAGCCATGGACAGGGAGACTATGGCTACACCTTC.

On this clone itself: Other nucleotide sequences in the sample specify the same CDR3. The chain employs TRBV27 and TRBJ1-2; 7 bases map to TRBD1. CDR1 MNHEY and CDR2 SMNVEV come from the germline V gene (reference sequence). The CDR3 covers 13 residues. V dropped 4 bases and J dropped 4; count of bases not matched to a gene: 3. CDR3 sequence (DNA): TGTGCCAGCAGTTCGGACAGGACCTATGGCTACACCTTC. It is translated as CASSSDRTYGYTF.

This sequence joins TRBV5-4 and TRBJ1-3, with 11 bases aligning to TRBD1. The CDR3 is made up of 16 amino acids. The V segment lost 2 bases and the J segment 3 bases; nucleotides outside the gene matches: 4. Per the germline V gene, CDR1 is SGHNT and CDR2 is YYREEE (reference sequence). In nucleotides, the CDR3 is TGTGCCAGCAGCTTACGGACAGGGGGCCATGGAAACACCATATATTTT. It specifies CASSLRTGGHGNTIYF.

This chain joins TRBV2 and TRBJ1-4; possible D gene TRBD1, 6 bases. From germline, CDR1 is SNHLY and CDR2 FYNNEI. Trimming stripped 3 bases from V and 7 bases from J, with 12 bases between. The CDR3 is 14 amino acids. CDR3: CASSDRQGTEKLFF. The CDR3 DNA reads TGTGCCAGCAGTGATAGGCAGGGGACTGAAAAACTGTTTTTT.

The rearrangement uses TRBV30 and TRBJ2-3; TRBD2 is a possible D gene (7 bases). Germline V gene data show CDR1 as GTSNPN and CDR2 as SVGIG (reference sequence). The CDR3 extends over 15 amino acids. V was trimmed by 2 bases and J by 2 bases, leaving 14 bases between them. The CDR3 sequence: CAWSHRGANTDTQYF. For the CDR3, the DNA is TGTGCCTGGAGTCACCGGGGGGCGAACACAGATACGCAGTATTTT.

The rearrangement joins TRBV27 to TRBJ2-3; perhaps TRBD2 as D (6 bases). CDR1 is MNHEY and CDR2 is SMNVEV in the germline V gene (reference sequence). The CDR3 totals 14 residues. With 1 base removed from V and 4 bases from J, the gap between germline ends came to 9 bases. CDR3 protein: CASSLLEGSDTQYF. The CDR3 region has the DNA TGTGCCAGCAGTTTATTGGAGGGTTCAGATACGCAGTATTTT.